This T cell receptor beta chain appears in the sequencing data of a study of blood T cell repertoires in COVID-19. Across the whole study: The United States, Italy and Spain were the sources of the acute and convalescent COVID-19 samples.

This clone was observed a single time. Authors' methods: Reference gene primer amplification gave nucleated cell count estimates. TCRdb's table, derived via immunoSEQ multiplex PCR, lists solely in-frame clones and lacks some. V, J and clone size are taken as reported in that table, and D and trimming were inferred from the DNA itself. The data hold about 260,000 clones, with approximately 91% observed a single time. The Seattle site enrolled patients during active infection and followed them longitudinally. This TCR derives from a person aged 18 to 35 with COVID-19, enrolled during active disease. Sequences were obtained from peripheral blood.

CDR3: CASSYSGVGDEQFF. CDR3 sequence (DNA): TGTGCCAGCAGTTACTCAGGGGTAGGGGATGAGCAGTTCTTC. The chain joins TRBV6-5 to TRBJ2-1; the D gene is possibly TRBD1 (5 bases). The CDR3 loop spans 14 amino acids. Trimming pared 0 bases from V and 8 bases from J, leaving 11 bases between. Germline V CDR1 and CDR2: MNHEY, SVGAGI.